This TCR beta chain is from a study of cytomegalovirus exposure and HLA in healthy donors. The germline CDR1 and CDR2 sequences are MNHEY and SMNVEV (reference sequence). The CDR3 loop spans 15 amino acids. V lost 2 bases, J lost 6 bases, and 4 bases stayed unmatched. Here immunoSEQ multiplex PCR was the method, and the copy in TCRdb shows in-frame clones only, minus some. The table has 100,000 to 130,000 clones, approximately 96% seen once. This chain joins TRBV27 and TRBJ2-7, with 13 positions matching TRBD2. The receptor comes from a woman younger than 35 in good health and CMV-seronegative. Material for sequencing was PBMCs. The CDR3 reads CASSLAGLAGFEQYF. The DNA of the CDR3 is TGTGCCAGCAGTTTAGCGGGACTAGCGGGGTTCGAGCAGTACTTC.